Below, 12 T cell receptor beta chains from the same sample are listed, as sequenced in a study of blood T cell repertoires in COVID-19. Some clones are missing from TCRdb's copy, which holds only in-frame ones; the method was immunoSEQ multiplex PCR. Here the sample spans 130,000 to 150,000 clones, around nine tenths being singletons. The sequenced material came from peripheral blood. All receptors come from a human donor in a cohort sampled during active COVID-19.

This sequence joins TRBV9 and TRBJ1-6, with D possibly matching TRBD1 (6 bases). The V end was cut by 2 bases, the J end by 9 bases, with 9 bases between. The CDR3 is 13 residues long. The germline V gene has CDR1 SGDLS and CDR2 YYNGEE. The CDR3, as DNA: TGTGCCAGCAGCGTGGAAGGGGGTTCACCCCTCCACTTT. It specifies CASSVEGGSPLHF.

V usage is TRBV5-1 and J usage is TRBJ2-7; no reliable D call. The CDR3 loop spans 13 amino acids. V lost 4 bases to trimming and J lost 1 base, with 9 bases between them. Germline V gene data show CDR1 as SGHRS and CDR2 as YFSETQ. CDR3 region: CASSRTLSYEQYF. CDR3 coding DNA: TGCGCCAGCAGCCGTACACTATCCTACGAGCAGTACTTC.

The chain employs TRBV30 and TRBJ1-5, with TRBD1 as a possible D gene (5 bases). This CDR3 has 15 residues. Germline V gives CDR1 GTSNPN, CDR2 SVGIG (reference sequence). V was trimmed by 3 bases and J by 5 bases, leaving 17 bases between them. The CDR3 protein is CAWRKRGLEDQPQHF. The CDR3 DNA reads TGTGCCTGGAGGAAAAGGGGCCTCGAGGATCAGCCCCAGCATTTT. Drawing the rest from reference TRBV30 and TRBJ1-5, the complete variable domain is SQTIHQWPATLVQPVGSPLSLECTVEGTSNPNLYWYRQAAGRGLQLLFYSVGIGQISSEVPQNLSASRPQDRQFILSSKKLLLSDSGFYLCAWRKRGLEDQPQHFGDGTRLSIL.

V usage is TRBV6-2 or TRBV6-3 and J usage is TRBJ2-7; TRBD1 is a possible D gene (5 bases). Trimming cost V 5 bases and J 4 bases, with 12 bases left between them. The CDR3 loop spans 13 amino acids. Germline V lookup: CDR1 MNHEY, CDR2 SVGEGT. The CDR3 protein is CASSRPQGYEQYF. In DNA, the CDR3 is TGTGCCAGCAGTAGACCCCAGGGTTACGAGCAGTACTTC.

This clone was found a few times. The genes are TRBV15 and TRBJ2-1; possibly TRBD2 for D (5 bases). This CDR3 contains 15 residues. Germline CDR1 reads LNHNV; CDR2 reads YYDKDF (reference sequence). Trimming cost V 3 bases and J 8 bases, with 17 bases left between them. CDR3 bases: TGTGCCACCAGCAGTAATCTAGCCTCGTCGGATGAGCAGTTCTTC. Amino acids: CATSSNLASSDEQFF.

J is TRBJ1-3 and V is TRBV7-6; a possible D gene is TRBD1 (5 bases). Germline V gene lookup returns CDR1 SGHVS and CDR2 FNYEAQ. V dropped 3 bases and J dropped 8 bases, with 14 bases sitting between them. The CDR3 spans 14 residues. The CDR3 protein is CASSLTRGRDTIYF. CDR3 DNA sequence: TGTGCCAGCAGCTTGACCCGGGGGAGGGACACCATATATTTT.

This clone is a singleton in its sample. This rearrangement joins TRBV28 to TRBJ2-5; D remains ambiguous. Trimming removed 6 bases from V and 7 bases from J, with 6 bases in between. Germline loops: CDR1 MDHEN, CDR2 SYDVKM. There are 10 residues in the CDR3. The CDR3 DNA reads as TGTGCCAGCAGCCGAGGGACCCAGTACTTC. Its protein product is CASSRGTQYF.

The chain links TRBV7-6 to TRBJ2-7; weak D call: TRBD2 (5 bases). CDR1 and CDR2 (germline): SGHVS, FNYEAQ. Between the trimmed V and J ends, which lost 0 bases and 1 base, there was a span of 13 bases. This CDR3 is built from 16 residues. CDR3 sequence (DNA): TGTGCCAGCAGCTTAGCAGCGCCACCGGGGTCCTACGAGCAGTACTTC. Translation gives CASSLAAPPGSYEQYF.

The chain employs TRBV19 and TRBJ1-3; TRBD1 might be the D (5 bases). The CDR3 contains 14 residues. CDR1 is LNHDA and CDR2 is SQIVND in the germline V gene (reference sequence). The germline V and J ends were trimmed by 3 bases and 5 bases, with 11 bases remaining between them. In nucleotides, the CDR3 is TGTGCCAGTAGTATCGGGGGTGACAGAAACACCATATATTTT. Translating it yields CASSIGGDRNTIYF.

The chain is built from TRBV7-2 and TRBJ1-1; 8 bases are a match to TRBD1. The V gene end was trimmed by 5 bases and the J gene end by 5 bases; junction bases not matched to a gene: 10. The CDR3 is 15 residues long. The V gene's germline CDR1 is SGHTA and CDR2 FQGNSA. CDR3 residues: CASSTRTGRATEAFF. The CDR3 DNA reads TGTGCCAGCAGCACCCGGACAGGGAGGGCGACTGAAGCTTTCTTT.

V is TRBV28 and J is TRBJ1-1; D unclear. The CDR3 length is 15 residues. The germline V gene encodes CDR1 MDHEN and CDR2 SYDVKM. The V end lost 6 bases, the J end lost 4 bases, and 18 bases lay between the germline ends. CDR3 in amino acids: CASRTLPPTTTEAFF. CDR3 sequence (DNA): TGTGCCAGCAGGACGCTCCCGCCAACTACCACTGAAGCTTTCTTT.

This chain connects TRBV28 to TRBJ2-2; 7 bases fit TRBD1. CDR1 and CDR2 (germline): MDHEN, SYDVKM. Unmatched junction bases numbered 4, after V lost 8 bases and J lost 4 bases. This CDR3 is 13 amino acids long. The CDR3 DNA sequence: TGTGCCAGCCGGGACAGTATCACCGGGGAGCTGTTTTTT. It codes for CASRDSITGELFF.